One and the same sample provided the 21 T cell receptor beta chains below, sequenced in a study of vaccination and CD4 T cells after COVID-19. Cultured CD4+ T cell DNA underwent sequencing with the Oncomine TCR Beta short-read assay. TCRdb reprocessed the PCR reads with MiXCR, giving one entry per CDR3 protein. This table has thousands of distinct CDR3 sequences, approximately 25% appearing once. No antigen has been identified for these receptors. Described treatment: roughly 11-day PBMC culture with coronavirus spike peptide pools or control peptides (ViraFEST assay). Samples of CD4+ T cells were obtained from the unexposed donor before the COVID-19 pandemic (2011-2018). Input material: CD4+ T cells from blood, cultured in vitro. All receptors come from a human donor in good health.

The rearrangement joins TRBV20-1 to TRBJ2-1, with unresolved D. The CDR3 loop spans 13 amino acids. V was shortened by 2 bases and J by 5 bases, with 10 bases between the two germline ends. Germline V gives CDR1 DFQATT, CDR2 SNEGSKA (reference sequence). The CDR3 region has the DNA TGCAGTGCTAGAATCACGGTTGACAATGAGCAGTTCTTC. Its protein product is CSARITVDNEQFF.

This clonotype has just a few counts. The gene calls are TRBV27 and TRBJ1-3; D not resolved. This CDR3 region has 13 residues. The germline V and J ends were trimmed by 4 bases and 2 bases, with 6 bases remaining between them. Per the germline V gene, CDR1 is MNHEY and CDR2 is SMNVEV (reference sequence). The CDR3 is CASSSGAGNTIYF. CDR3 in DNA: TGTGCCAGCAGTTCCGGGGCTGGAAACACCATATATTTT.

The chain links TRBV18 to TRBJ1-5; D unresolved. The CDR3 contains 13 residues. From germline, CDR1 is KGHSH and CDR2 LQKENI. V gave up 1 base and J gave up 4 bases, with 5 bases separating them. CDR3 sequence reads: CASSPQGNQPQHF. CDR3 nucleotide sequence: TGTGCCAGCTCACCACAGGGAAATCAGCCCCAGCATTTT.

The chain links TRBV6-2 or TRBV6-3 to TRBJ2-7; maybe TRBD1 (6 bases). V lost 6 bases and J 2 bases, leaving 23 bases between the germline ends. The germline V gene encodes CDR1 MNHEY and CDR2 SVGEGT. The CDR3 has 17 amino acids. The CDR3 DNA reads TGTGCCAGCAGCCGCCCCGCCCCGGGACACGTAACCTACGAGCAGTACTTC. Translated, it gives CASSRPAPGHVTYEQYF.

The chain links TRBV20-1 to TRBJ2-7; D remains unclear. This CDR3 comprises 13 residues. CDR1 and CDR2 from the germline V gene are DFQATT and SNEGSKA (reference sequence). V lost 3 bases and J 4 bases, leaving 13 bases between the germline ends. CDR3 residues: CSASPGSGYEQYF. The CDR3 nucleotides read TGCAGTGCTAGTCCTGGGTCGGGTTACGAGCAGTACTTC.

The CDR3 loop is CASSLNRGFNYGYTF. For the CDR3, the DNA is TGTGCCAGCAGCTTAAACAGGGGGTTCAACTATGGCTACACCTTC. The chain employs TRBV7-9 and TRBJ1-2; 8 bases are a match to TRBD1. The CDR3 is 15 residues long. The V segment lost 2 bases and the J segment 2 bases; nucleotides outside the gene matches: 4. Per germline, CDR1 SEHNR and CDR2 FQNEAQ (reference sequence).

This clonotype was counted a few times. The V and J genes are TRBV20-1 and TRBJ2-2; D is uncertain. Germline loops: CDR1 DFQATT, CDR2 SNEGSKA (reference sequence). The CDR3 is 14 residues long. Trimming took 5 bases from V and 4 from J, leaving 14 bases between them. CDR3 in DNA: TGCAGTGCTTCAGCGAGTCCGTCCACCGGGGAGCTGTTTTTT. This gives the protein CSASASPSTGELFF.

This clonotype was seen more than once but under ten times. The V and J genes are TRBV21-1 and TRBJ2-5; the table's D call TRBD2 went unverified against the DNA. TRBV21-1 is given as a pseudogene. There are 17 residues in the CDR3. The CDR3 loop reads CASSRQAFAGEQETQYF. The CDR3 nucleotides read TGTGCCAGCAGCCGCCAGGCTTTTGCGGGAGAACAAGAGACCCAGTACTTC.

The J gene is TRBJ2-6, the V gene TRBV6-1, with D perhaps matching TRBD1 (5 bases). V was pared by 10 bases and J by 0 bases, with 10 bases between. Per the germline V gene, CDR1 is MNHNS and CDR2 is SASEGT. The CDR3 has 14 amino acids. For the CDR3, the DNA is TGTGCCACCAGGGTTATCTCTGGGGCCAACGTCCTGACTTTC. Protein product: CATRVISGANVLTF.

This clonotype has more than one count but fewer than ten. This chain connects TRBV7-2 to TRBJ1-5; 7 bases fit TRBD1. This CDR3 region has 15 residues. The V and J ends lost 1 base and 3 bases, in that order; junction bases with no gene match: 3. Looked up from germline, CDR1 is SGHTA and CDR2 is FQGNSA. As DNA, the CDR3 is TGTGCCAGCAGCTTAGGACAGGGACTCAATCAGCCCCAGCATTTT. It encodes CASSLGQGLNQPQHF.

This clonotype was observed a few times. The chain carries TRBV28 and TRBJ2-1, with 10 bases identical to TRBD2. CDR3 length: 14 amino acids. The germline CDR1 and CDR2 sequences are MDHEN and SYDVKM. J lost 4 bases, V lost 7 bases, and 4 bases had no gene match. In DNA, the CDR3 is TGTGCCAGCAAAAGCGGGAGGGGTTACAATGAGCAGTTCTTC. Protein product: CASKSGRGYNEQFF.

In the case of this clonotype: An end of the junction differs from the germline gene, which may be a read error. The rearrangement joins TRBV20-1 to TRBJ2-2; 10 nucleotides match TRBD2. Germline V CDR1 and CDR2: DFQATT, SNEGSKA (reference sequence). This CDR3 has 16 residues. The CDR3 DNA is TGCAGTGCTGCGACCCCGGGACTAGCGAACACCGAGGAGCTGTTTTTT. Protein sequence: CSAATPGLANTEELFF.

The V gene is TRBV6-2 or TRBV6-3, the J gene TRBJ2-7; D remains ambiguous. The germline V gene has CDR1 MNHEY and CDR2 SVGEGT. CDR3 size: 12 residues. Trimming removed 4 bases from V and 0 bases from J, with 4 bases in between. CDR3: CASSSTSYEQYF. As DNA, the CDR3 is TGTGCCAGCAGTTCCACCTCCTACGAGCAGTACTTC.

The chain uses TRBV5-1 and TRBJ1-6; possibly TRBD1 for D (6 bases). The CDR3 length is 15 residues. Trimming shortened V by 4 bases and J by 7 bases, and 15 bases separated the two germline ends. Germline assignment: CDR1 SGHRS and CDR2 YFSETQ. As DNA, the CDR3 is TGCGCCAGCAGCGGTGCCGGGGGCGGGAATTCACCCCTCCACTTT. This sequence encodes CASSGAGGGNSPLHF.

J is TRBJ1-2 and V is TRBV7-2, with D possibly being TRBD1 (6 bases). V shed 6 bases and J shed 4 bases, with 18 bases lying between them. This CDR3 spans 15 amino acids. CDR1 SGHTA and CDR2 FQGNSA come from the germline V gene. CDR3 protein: CASSFTVGAGYGYTF. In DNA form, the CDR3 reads TGTGCCAGCAGTTTCACCGTGGGGGCCGGCTATGGCTACACCTTC.

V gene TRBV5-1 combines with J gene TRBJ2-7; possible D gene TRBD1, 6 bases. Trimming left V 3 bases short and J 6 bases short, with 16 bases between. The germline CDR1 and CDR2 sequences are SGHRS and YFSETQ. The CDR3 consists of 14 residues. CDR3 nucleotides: TGCGCCAGCAGCTCAACACAGGGCCCAACCGAGCAGTACTTC. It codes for CASSSTQGPTEQYF. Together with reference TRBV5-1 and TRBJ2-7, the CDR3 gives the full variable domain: KAGVTQTPRYLIKTRGQQVTLSCSPISGHRSVSWYQQTPGQGLQFLFEYFSETQRNKGNFPGRFSGRQFSNSRSEMNVSTLELGDSALYLCASSSTQGPTEQYFGPGTRLTVT.

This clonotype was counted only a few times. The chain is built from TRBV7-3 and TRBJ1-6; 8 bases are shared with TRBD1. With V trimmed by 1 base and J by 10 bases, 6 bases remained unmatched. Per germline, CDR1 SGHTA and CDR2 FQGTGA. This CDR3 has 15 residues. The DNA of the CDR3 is TGTGCCAGCAGCTTAAACCCAGGGGGCGAATCACCCCTCCACTTT. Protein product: CASSLNPGGESPLHF. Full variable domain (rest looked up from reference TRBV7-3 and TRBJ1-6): GAGVSQTPSNKVTEKGKYVELRCDPISGHTALYWYRQSLGQGPEFLIYFQGTGAADDSGLPNDRFFAVRPEGSVSTLKIQRTERGDSAVYLCASSLNPGGESPLHFGNGTRLTVT.

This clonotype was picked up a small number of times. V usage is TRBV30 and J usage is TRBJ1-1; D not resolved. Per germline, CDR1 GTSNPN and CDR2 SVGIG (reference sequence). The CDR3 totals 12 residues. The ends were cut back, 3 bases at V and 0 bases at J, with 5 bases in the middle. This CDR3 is CAWSAMNTEAFF. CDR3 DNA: TGTGCCTGGAGCGCAATGAACACTGAAGCTTTCTTT.

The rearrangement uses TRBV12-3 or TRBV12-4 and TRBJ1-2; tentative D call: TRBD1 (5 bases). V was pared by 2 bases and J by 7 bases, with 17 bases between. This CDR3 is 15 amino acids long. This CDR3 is CASSLWRQGLSGYTF. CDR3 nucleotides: TGTGCCAGCAGTTTATGGAGGCAGGGCCTCTCTGGCTACACCTTC.

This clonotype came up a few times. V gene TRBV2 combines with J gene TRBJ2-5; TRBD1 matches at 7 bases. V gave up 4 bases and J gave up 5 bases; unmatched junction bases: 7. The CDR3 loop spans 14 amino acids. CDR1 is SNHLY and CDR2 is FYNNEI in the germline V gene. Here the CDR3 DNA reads TGTGCCAGCAGTGGACAGGGCGGTTTTGAGACCCAGTACTTC. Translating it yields CASSGQGGFETQYF.

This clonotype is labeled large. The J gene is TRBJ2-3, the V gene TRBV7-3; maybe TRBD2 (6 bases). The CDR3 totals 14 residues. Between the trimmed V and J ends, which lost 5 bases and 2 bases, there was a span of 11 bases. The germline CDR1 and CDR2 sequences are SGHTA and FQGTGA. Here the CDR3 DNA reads TGTGCCAGCAGCCCGACTAGAGACACAGATACGCAGTATTTT. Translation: CASSPTRDTDTQYF.